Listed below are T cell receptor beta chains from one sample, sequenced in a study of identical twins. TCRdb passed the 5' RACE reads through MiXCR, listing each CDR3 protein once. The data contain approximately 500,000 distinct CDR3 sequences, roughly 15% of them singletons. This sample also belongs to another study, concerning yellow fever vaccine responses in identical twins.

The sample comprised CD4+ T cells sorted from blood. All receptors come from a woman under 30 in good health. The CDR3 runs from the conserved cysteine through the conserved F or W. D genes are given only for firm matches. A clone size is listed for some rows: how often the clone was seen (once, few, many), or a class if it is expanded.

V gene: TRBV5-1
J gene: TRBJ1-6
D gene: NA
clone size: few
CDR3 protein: CASSIEGNSPLHF
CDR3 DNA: TGCGCCAGCAGCATAGAGGGGAATTCACCCCTCCACTTT

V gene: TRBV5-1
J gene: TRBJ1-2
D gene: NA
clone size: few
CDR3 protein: CASSSTVSQNGYTF
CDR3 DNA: TGCGCCAGCAGCTCTACGGTCTCACAGAACGGCTACACCTTC

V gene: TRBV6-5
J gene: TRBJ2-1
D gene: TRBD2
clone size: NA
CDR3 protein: CASSLHTGRNEQFF
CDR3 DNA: TGTGCCAGCAGTTTACACACCGGGAGGAATGAGCAGTTCTTC

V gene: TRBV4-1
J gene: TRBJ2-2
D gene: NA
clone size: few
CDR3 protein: CASSRPGWNTGELFF
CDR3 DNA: TGCGCCAGCAGCCGTCCAGGGTGGAACACCGGGGAGCTGTTTTTT

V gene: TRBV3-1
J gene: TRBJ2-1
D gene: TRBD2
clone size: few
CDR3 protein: CASTPRGRGLAGGPGEQFF
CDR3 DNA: TGTGCCAGCACCCCCCGAGGGCGAGGACTAGCGGGGGGGCCCGGTGAGCAGTTCTTC

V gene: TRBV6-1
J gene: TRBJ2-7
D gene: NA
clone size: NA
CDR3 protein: CASSPVGPIYEQYF
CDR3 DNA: TGTGCCAGCAGCCCTGTGGGGCCGATCTACGAGCAGTACTTC

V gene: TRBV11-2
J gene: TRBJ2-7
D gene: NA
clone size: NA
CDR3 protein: CASSLAGTVYEQYF
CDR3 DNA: TGTGCCAGCAGCTTAGCCGGGACCGTCTACGAGCAGTACTTC

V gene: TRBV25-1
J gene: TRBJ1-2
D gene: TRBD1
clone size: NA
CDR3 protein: CASKTGDYGYTF
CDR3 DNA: TGTGCCAGCAAGACAGGGGACTATGGCTACACCTTC

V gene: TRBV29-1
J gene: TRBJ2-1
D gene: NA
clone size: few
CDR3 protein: CSAYQQNNEQFF
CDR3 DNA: TGCAGCGCTTACCAACAGAACAATGAGCAGTTCTTC

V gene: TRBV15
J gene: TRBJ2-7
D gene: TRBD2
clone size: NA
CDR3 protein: CATTSGIGYEQYF
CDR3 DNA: TGTGCCACCACTAGCGGGATAGGGTACGAGCAGTACTTC

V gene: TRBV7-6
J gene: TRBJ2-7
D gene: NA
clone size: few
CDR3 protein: CASSLNSVAYEQYF
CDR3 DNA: TGTGCCAGCAGCCTTAACTCTGTGGCCTACGAGCAGTACTTC

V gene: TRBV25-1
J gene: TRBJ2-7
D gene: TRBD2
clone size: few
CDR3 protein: CASSATSGNYEQYF
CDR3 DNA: TGTGCCAGCAGTGCCACTAGCGGTAACTACGAGCAGTACTTC

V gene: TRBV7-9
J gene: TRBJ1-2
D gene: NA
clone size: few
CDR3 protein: CASSLAEVTNYGYTF
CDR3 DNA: TGTGCCAGCAGCTTAGCCGAGGTCACCAACTATGGCTACACCTTC

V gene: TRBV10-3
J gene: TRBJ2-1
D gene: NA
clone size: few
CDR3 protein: CAISDWDEQFF
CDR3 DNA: TGTGCCATCAGTGACTGGGATGAGCAGTTCTTC

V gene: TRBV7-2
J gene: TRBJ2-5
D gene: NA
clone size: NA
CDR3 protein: CASSIWGNLIETQYF
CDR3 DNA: TGTGCCAGCAGCATCTGGGGCAACTTAATAGAGACCCAGTACTTC

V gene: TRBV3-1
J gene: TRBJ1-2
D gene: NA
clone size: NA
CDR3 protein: CASSQAPGTRGGYTF
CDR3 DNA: TGTGCCAGCAGCCAAGCTCCGGGAACCAGGGGTGGCTACACCTTC

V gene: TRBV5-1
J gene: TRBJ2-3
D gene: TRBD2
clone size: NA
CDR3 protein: CASSLDPSGADTQYF
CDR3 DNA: TGCGCCAGCAGCTTGGACCCTAGCGGGGCCGATACGCAGTATTTT

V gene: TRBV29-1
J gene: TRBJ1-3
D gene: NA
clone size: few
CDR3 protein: CSVGEGLGGNTIYF
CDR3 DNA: TGCAGCGTTGGGGAGGGACTCGGAGGAAACACCATATATTTT